One sample yielded the 16 T cell receptor beta chains listed below, sequenced in a study of blood T cells in healthy people across ages. Primed by a sample-barcoded 5' primer and a J-beta primer mix, a second PCR proceeded for 7 to 11 cycles. TCRdb analysed the 5' RACE reads with MiXCR anew, one entry per CDR3 protein. The data contain around 1,500,000 distinct CDR3 sequences, approximately 40% of them singletons. The source material was blood. The receptors stem from a woman aged 18-29 years in good health.

This clonotype has just a few counts. The genes are TRBV28 and TRBJ2-5, with 8 bases fitting TRBD1. The J call may be incorrect, as the DNA end agrees better with TRBJ2-7. Germline V gene data show CDR1 as MDHEN and CDR2 as SYDVKM. The CDR3 is made up of 14 amino acids. The chain's CDR3 is CASSFIQGVDEQYF. In nucleotides, the CDR3 is TGTGCCAGCAGTTTCATACAGGGGGTTGACGAGCAGTACTTC.

This chain joins TRBV29-1 and TRBJ2-2; the match to TRBD1 covers 9 bases. In germline, CDR1 is SQVTM, CDR2 ANQGSEA. The CDR3 totals 14 residues. Losses at the gene ends were 6 bases for V and 7 bases for J; bases not matched to a gene: 9. In DNA, the CDR3 is TGCAGCGTCCGCCGGGACAGGGAGAGCGGGGAGCTGTTTTTT. Protein product: CSVRRDRESGELFF.

The chain uses TRBV12-3 or TRBV12-4 and TRBJ2-7, with TRBD2 matching 12 bases. The CDR3 totals 19 residues. Trimming removed 3 bases from V and 7 bases from J; junction bases left unmatched: 19. The chain's CDR3 is CASSFTTSGGRAAYNEQYF. Here the CDR3 DNA reads TGTGCCAGCAGTTTTACGACTAGCGGGGGCCGGGCCGCGTACAATGAGCAGTACTTC.

This clonotype was detected a few times. The chain uses TRBV5-1 and TRBJ2-1; the match to TRBD1 covers 8 bases. CDR3 length: 16 amino acids. V was clipped by 0 bases and J by 7 bases; unmatched bases: 9. Germline CDR1 and CDR2: SGHRS and YFSETQ. The CDR3 DNA reads TGCGCCAGCAGCTTGGGGGGACAGGTAGCTCAGAATGAGCAGTTCTTC. It specifies CASSLGGQVAQNEQFF.

This chain uses TRBV7-9 with TRBJ2-7; D remains ambiguous. Looked up from germline, CDR1 is SEHNR and CDR2 is FQNEAQ (reference sequence). V lost 3 bases, J lost 5 bases, and 2 bases lay in between. This CDR3 is built from 10 residues. The CDR3 nucleotides read TGTGCCAGCAGCTTCGACGAGCAGTACTTC. Its protein is CASSFDEQYF.

V and J are TRBV3-1 and TRBJ1-1; possible D gene TRBD1, 5 bases. V gave up 4 bases and J gave up 8 bases, with 11 bases separating them. The CDR3 is 12 residues long. CDR1 is LGHDT, CDR2 YNNKEL, per germline (reference sequence). As DNA, the CDR3 is TGTGCCAGCAGCCGTGACAGACAGGAAGCTTTCTTT. Encoded protein: CASSRDRQEAFF. The full variable domain, rest sourced from reference TRBV3-1 and TRBJ1-1, is DTAVSQTPKYLVTQMGNDKSIKCEQNLGHDTMYWYKQDSKKFLKIMFSYNNKELIINETVPNRFSPKSPDKAHLNLHINSLELGDSAVYFCASSRDRQEAFFGQGTRLTVV.

This clonotype was seen more than once but under ten times. The chain employs TRBV7-8 and TRBJ1-5; D not certain. The CDR3 has 14 residues. Trimming took off 5 bases at V and 0 bases at J, with 8 bases between the two ends. Germline CDR1 reads SGHVS; CDR2 reads FQNEAQ. CDR3 sequence (DNA): TGTGCCAGCAGCCGCAAACGTAGCAATCAGCCCCAGCATTTT. This codes for CASSRKRSNQPQHF.

The J gene is TRBJ2-2, the V gene TRBV28; 9 bases fit TRBD2. This CDR3 has 14 amino acids. The germline gives CDR1 MDHEN, CDR2 SYDVKM. The junction had 5 bases not matched to a gene; V was cut back by 6 bases and J by 6 bases. Here the CDR3 reads CASRAGLAPGELFF. CDR3 bases: TGTGCCAGCAGGGCGGGACTAGCTCCCGGGGAGCTGTTTTTT.

The chain joins TRBV7-6 to TRBJ2-3, with D possibly being TRBD1 (6 bases). The germline V and J ends were trimmed by 5 bases and 6 bases, with 15 bases remaining between them. The CDR3 consists of 14 residues. Germline V lookup: CDR1 SGHVS, CDR2 FNYEAQ. The CDR3 coding sequence is TGTGCCAGCAGCCCCACGACAGGTGGTGATACGCAGTATTTT. This translates into CASSPTTGGDTQYF.

This clonotype has only a few counts. V is TRBV9 and J is TRBJ2-7, with TRBD2 matching over 11 bases. Germline V gives CDR1 SGDLS, CDR2 YYNGEE. V lost 4 bases to trimming and J lost 4 bases; unmatched junction nucleotides: 4. This CDR3 spans 14 amino acids. The CDR3 spells CASSKGTSGYEQYF. The DNA for the CDR3 is TGTGCCAGCAGCAAGGGGACTAGCGGATACGAGCAGTACTTC.

This clonotype was picked up a small number of times. The chain has TRBV29-1 and TRBJ2-7; 11 nucleotides align to TRBD2. The CDR3 sequence is 16 residues long. After removal of 3 bases from V and 7 bases from J, the junction contained 14 bases not matched to a gene. The germline V gene encodes CDR1 SQVTM and CDR2 ANQGSEA. Here the CDR3 reads CSVDSRVAGGIDEQYF. The CDR3 region has the DNA TGCAGCGTTGACAGCCGAGTAGCGGGAGGGATCGATGAGCAGTACTTC.

This clonotype was observed a few times. J is TRBJ1-2 and V is TRBV10-3; no reliable D call. In germline, CDR1 is ENHRY, CDR2 SYGVKD. The CDR3 covers 13 residues. V was cut by 3 bases and J by 7 bases, with 12 bases left in between. The CDR3 nucleotides read TGTGCCATCAGTGAAGACCAAACGTCTGGCTACACCTTC. Amino acids: CAISEDQTSGYTF.

The chain joins TRBV12-3 or TRBV12-4 to TRBJ2-2, with TRBD1 identical over 8 bases. The trim removed 9 bases at V and 5 bases at J, leaving 2 bases unmatched. The CDR3 has 12 amino acids. The CDR3: CARRQGTGELFF. The CDR3 region has the DNA TGTGCCAGAAGACAGGGGACCGGGGAGCTGTTTTTT.

The chain links TRBV7-9 to TRBJ2-3; D is undetermined. This CDR3 comprises 14 residues. Per germline, CDR1 SEHNR and CDR2 FQNEAQ (reference sequence). The V end lost 2 bases, the J end lost 6 bases, and 12 bases lay between the germline ends. Here the CDR3 DNA reads TGTGCCAGCAGCTTACGGCCAACTGGGGATACGCAGTATTTT. It encodes CASSLRPTGDTQYF. Supplemented by reference TRBV7-9 and TRBJ2-3, the full variable domain reads DTGVSQNPRHKITKRGQNVTFRCDPISEHNRLYWYRQTLGQGPEFLTYFQNEAQLEKSRLLSDRFSAERPKGSFSTLEIQRTEQGDSAMYLCASSLRPTGDTQYFGPGTRLTVL.

This clonotype was detected ten times or more. The V gene is TRBV3-1, the J gene TRBJ2-7, with TRBD2 identical over 8 bases. The CDR3 runs 14 residues. Germline V gene data show CDR1 as LGHDT and CDR2 as YNNKEL (reference sequence). J gave up 4 bases and V 3 bases, and 5 bases lay outside the gene matches. The CDR3 loop is CASSQGGLAYEQYF. Written as DNA, the CDR3 is TGTGCCAGCAGCCAGGGCGGACTAGCTTACGAGCAGTACTTC.

The CDR3 spells CASSYVPGADYTEAFF. CDR3 nucleotides: TGTGCCAGCAGTTACGTACCGGGAGCCGATTACACTGAAGCTTTCTTT. V usage is TRBV6-2 or TRBV6-3 and J usage is TRBJ1-1; D not certain. The germline V gene encodes CDR1 MNHEY and CDR2 SVGEGT. Trimming removed 2 bases from V and 3 bases from J, with 16 bases in between. The CDR3 sequence is 16 residues long.